The 19 T cell receptor beta chains listed next were all sequenced from one sample in a study of blood T cell repertoires in COVID-19. Some clones are missing from TCRdb's copy, which holds only in-frame ones; the method was immunoSEQ multiplex PCR. The table includes 400,000 or so clones, 88% detected once. Sequenced material: PBMCs or T cells enriched from blood (not recorded which). Receptors were obtained from a middle-aged woman with acute COVID-19.

V and J are TRBV6-5 and TRBJ2-7; D unclear. The length of the CDR3 is 15 residues. The V gene lost 0 bases and the J gene lost 0 bases, with 9 bases spanning the gap. The germline V gene encodes CDR1 MNHEY and CDR2 SVGAGI. CDR3 bases: TGTGCCAGCAGTTACTCGTTCCGCAGCTCCTACGAGCAGTACTTC. Its protein product is CASSYSFRSSYEQYF.

This chain joins TRBV5-6 and TRBJ2-2; TRBD1 matches 10 bases. V gave up 4 bases and J gave up 5 bases; unmatched junction bases: 5. The germline gives CDR1 SGHDT, CDR2 YYEEEE. The CDR3 has 15 amino acids. Here the CDR3 DNA reads TGTGCCAGCAGCGGTGACAGGGGGCTGACCGGGGAGCTGTTTTTT. Its protein is CASSGDRGLTGELFF.

This clone was recorded only once. CDR3: CASSPSPSSEQFF. The CDR3 DNA reads as TGTGCCAGCAGTCCCTCCCCATCCAGTGAGCAGTTCTTC. The rearrangement links TRBV27 to TRBJ2-1, with D uncertain. From germline, CDR1 is MNHEY and CDR2 SMNVEV (reference sequence). Trimming took 5 bases from V and 9 from J, leaving 14 bases between them. There are 13 residues in the CDR3.

This rearrangement joins TRBV2 to TRBJ1-2; 8 bases fit TRBD1. The CDR3 loop spans 14 amino acids. The ends lost 4 bases at V and 4 bases at J; junction bases unmatched: 5. Germline V gene lookup returns CDR1 SNHLY and CDR2 FYNNEI. CDR3 DNA sequence: TGTGCCAGCAGTGTCGGCCAGGGGGCCTATGGCTACACCTTC. Its translation is CASSVGQGAYGYTF.

This chain uses TRBV2 with TRBJ2-2; D uncertain. Germline V lookup: CDR1 SNHLY, CDR2 FYNNEI. V gave up 4 bases and J gave up 4 bases, with 10 bases separating them. The CDR3 is made up of 14 amino acids. In DNA form, the CDR3 reads TGTGCCAGCAGTGTTCGTCCCAGCACCGGGGAGCTGTTTTTT. Encoded protein: CASSVRPSTGELFF.

The chain uses TRBV7-2 and TRBJ2-1; 7 bases align to TRBD2. The J segment lost 4 bases and the V segment lost 4 bases, leaving 13 bases of the junction unmatched. Germline-derived CDR1 and CDR2 are SGHTA and FQGNSA. The CDR3 is 17 amino acids. The CDR3 here is CASSSVGTGGSYNEQFF. In DNA form, the CDR3 reads TGTGCCAGCAGCTCCGTCGGGACCGGGGGGAGTTACAATGAGCAGTTCTTC.

The genes are TRBV9 and TRBJ2-6; the match to TRBD2 covers 10 bases. Germline CDR1 reads SGDLS; CDR2 reads YYNGEE. V shed 4 bases and J 0 bases; nucleotides not matched to a gene: 7. The CDR3 loop spans 18 amino acids. CDR3 amino acids: CASSMEGLAYSGANVLTF. The CDR3 region has the DNA TGTGCCAGCAGCATGGAGGGACTAGCGTACTCTGGGGCCAACGTCCTGACTTTC.

CDR3 sequence (DNA): TGTGCCTGGAGGGACAGCCTTAATTCACCCCTCCACTTT. Amino acids: CAWRDSLNSPLHF. The chain couples TRBV30 to TRBJ1-6; D perhaps matches TRBD1 (6 bases). CDR1 is GTSNPN, CDR2 SVGIG, per germline (reference sequence). The CDR3 contains 13 residues. Trimming left V 3 bases short and J 6 bases short, with 9 bases between.

This chain connects TRBV30 to TRBJ1-2; 8 positions match TRBD1. The V and J ends lost 0 bases and 14 bases, in that order; junction bases with no gene match: 5. From germline, CDR1 is GTSNPN and CDR2 SVGIG (reference sequence). The CDR3 covers 11 residues. The CDR3 is CAWSVIRDRTF. The CDR3, as DNA: TGTGCCTGGAGTGTAATCCGGGACAGGACCTTC.

The chain employs TRBV7-4 and TRBJ1-3; possibly TRBD1 for D (6 bases). This CDR3 region has 12 residues. Germline CDR1 SGHVT, CDR2 SQSDAQ. Trimming removed 4 bases from V and 8 bases from J, with 9 bases in between. The CDR3 is CASSSGDYTIYF. The CDR3 DNA reads as TGTGCCAGCAGCTCAGGGGATTACACCATATATTTT.

The chain recombines TRBV27 with TRBJ1-1; D remains unclear. V lost 0 bases to trimming and J lost 1 base, with 6 bases between them. CDR3 length: 14 residues. CDR1 and CDR2 from the germline V gene are MNHEY and SMNVEV (reference sequence). This CDR3 is CASSLSYGNTEAFF. The DNA of the CDR3 is TGTGCCAGCAGTTTATCATACGGGAACACTGAAGCTTTCTTT.

The chain employs TRBV19 and TRBJ1-2; D not certain. In germline, CDR1 is LNHDA, CDR2 SQIVND (reference sequence). The length of the CDR3 is 14 residues. The V gene lost 6 bases and the J gene lost 4 bases, with 15 bases spanning the gap. In DNA, the CDR3 is TGTGCCAGTAGCCAGGTGTCCTCGCCCTATGGCTACACCTTC. Its protein is CASSQVSSPYGYTF. The whole variable domain, filled in from reference TRBV19 and TRBJ1-2, reads DGGITQSPKYLFRKEGQNVTLSCEQNLNHDAMYWYRQDPGQGLRLIYYSQIVNDFQKGDIAEGYSVSREKKESFPLTVTSAQKNPTAFYLCASSQVSSPYGYTFGSGTRLTVV.

The rearrangement joins TRBV11-2 to TRBJ1-2, with 9 nucleotides matching TRBD1. Losses at the gene ends were 0 bases for V and 5 bases for J; bases not matched to a gene: 7. CDR1 is SGHAT and CDR2 is FQNNGV in the germline V gene. The CDR3 sequence is 16 residues long. Here the CDR3 reads CASSLDRTGGGYGYTF. CDR3 bases: TGTGCCAGCAGCTTAGATCGAACAGGGGGCGGGTATGGCTACACCTTC.

The CDR3 nucleotides read TGCAGCGGACGACAGGGGGCATCGGGCACTGAAGCTTTCTTT. As protein: CSGRQGASGTEAFF. This chain joins TRBV29-1 and TRBJ1-1; 10 bases agree with TRBD1. The CDR3 length is 14 residues. CDR1 SQVTM and CDR2 ANQGSEA come from the germline V gene. V dropped 7 bases and J dropped 4; count of bases not matched to a gene: 9.

The chain is built from TRBV11-2 and TRBJ1-2; D may be TRBD1 (6 bases). Germline CDR1 is SGHAT and CDR2 is FQNNGV. The germline V and J ends were trimmed by 2 bases and 8 bases, with 21 bases remaining between them. CDR3 size: 16 residues. CDR3 loop: CASSLRPRGGVEGYTF. CDR3 in DNA: TGTGCCAGCAGCTTAAGGCCCAGAGGGGGAGTAGAAGGCTACACCTTC.

The CDR3, as DNA: TGTGCCAGCAGTTCGTCCCAGGGGCAGCCCCAGCATTTT. Its translation is CASSSSQGQPQHF. The chain couples TRBV12-3 or TRBV12-4 to TRBJ1-5, with a possible D match to TRBD1 (6 bases). Trimming cost V 4 bases and J 7 bases, with 11 bases left between them. The CDR3 extends over 13 amino acids.

The CDR3 is CSVKQGGNQPQHF. The CDR3 DNA reads TGCAGCGTAAAACAGGGGGGCAATCAGCCCCAGCATTTT. The chain uses TRBV29-1 and TRBJ1-5, with 8 bases that match TRBD1. V lost 6 bases to trimming and J lost 2 bases; unmatched junction nucleotides: 3. The CDR3 extends over 13 amino acids. Germline V gives CDR1 SQVTM, CDR2 ANQGSEA.

The chain employs TRBV11-2 and TRBJ2-3, with D possibly matching TRBD1 (6 bases). Between the trimmed V and J ends, which lost 5 bases and 5 bases, there was a span of 14 bases. Germline loops: CDR1 SGHAT, CDR2 FQNNGV. The CDR3 loop spans 14 amino acids. The CDR3 sequence is CASSRSGGRDTQYF. CDR3 coding DNA: TGTGCCAGCAGCCGATCTGGGGGCCGAGATACGCAGTATTTT.

The chain carries TRBV7-9 and TRBJ1-3; maybe TRBD1 (5 bases). Deletions cut 2 bases from V and 4 bases from J, with 12 bases between. CDR3 length equals 15 residues. Germline CDR1 and CDR2: SEHNR and FQNEAQ (reference sequence). This CDR3 is CASSLSGGRGNTIYF. The CDR3 coding sequence is TGTGCCAGCAGCTTATCGGGGGGTAGAGGAAACACCATATATTTT.